Below, 5 T cell receptor beta chains from the same sample are listed, as sequenced in a study of regulatory T cells in long-lasting Graves disease. With iRepertoire HTBI primers and Arm-PCR of CDR3 regions, TCR beta libraries were built. TCRdb re-derived calls from the multiplex PCR reads in MiXCR, one entry per CDR3 protein. There are about 530,000 distinct CDR3 sequences in the sample; about 16% occur only once, and approximately 25% lies in the top ten. Time point reported: newly diagnosed GD, antithyroid drugs for less than 3 months. The TCR library used RNA extracted from PBMCs. In addition, the sample was reused for a study of T cells in Graves' hyperthyroidism and ophthalmopathy.

Sequencing used peripheral blood mononuclear cells (PBMCs), obtained at new diagnosis, from a patient treated with antithyroid drugs. These receptors were collected from a woman aged 35 to 59 with Graves disease.

CDR3 nucleotides: TGTGCCTGGATTGGCCAGGGGAGGAAGTATGAGCAGTTCTTC. This encodes CAWIGQGRKYEQFF. The rearrangement uses TRBV30 and TRBJ2-1; the D gene could be TRBD1 or TRBD2 (6 bases each). The germline V gene has CDR1 GTSNPN and CDR2 SVGIG (reference sequence). The CDR3 is 14 amino acids. Trimming took off 4 bases at V and 8 bases at J, with 18 bases between the two ends.

This clonotype was counted only a few times. The V call is TRBV14, the J call TRBJ2-2, with D uncertain. CDR1 is SGHDN, CDR2 FVKESK, per germline. V shed 1 base and J shed 5 bases, with 5 bases lying between them. The CDR3 has 13 residues. In DNA form, the CDR3 reads TGTGCCAGCAGCCAAGGGCCGACCGGGGAGCTGTTTTTT. Translated: CASSQGPTGELFF.

This clonotype was counted ten times or more. The chain has TRBV7-3 and TRBJ2-3, with 7 nucleotides matching TRBD1. V was pared by 4 bases and J by 0 bases, with 7 bases of the junction left unmatched. Germline CDR1 and CDR2: SGHTA and FQGTGA. This CDR3 contains 16 residues. The CDR3 DNA follows: TGTGCCAGCAGCTCAAGGACAGGCGGGAGCACAGATACGCAGTATTTT. Amino acids: CASSSRTGGSTDTQYF. The variable domain in full, with the rest retrieved from reference TRBV7-3 and TRBJ2-3, is GAGVSQTPSNKVTEKGKYVELRCDPISGHTALYWYRQSLGQGPEFLIYFQGTGAADDSGLPNDRFFAVRPEGSVSTLKIQRTERGDSAVYLCASSSRTGGSTDTQYFGPGTRLTVL.

The chain uses TRBV3-1 and TRBJ2-3, with a weak D call TRBD1 (5 bases). The germline V gene has CDR1 LGHDT and CDR2 YNNKEL (reference sequence). The CDR3 spans 16 residues. Trimming pared 3 bases from V and 0 bases from J, leaving 13 bases between. The CDR3 region has the DNA TGTGCCAGCAGCCAGGCCTATGGGGCTAGCACAGATACGCAGTATTTT. Encoded protein: CASSQAYGASTDTQYF.

This clonotype was counted at least ten times. CDR3 loop: CASRQGQGAKNTEAFF. In nucleotides, the CDR3 is TGTGCCAGCAGGCAGGGACAGGGGGCAAAGAACACTGAAGCTTTCTTT. The gene calls are TRBV12-3 or TRBV12-4 and TRBJ1-1, with 12 bases lining up with TRBD1. Trimming removed 6 bases from V and 1 base from J; junction bases left unmatched: 6. CDR3 length: 16 amino acids.